Each of the 4 T cell receptor beta chains below was sequenced from the same sample in a study of blood T cell repertoires in COVID-19. Assay: immunoSEQ multiplex PCR; the TCRdb copy retains only in-frame clones and omits some. The data show 110,000 or so clones, more than 75% seen once. Sequenced: peripheral blood. These receptors originate from a man between 35 and 55 years old with acute or convalescent COVID-19.

Details on this clone: At the DNA level, this CDR3 is encoded by other sequences in the same sample as well. The chain uses TRBV19 and TRBJ1-3, with TRBD1 identical over 9 bases. Germline CDR1 LNHDA, CDR2 SQIVND (reference sequence). There are 15 residues in the CDR3. The V and J ends lost 3 bases and 4 bases, in that order; junction bases with no gene match: 4. Written as DNA, the CDR3 is TGTGCCAGTAGTATGGACAGGGGATCCGGAAACACCATATATTTT. This translates into CASSMDRGSGNTIYF.

V gene TRBV19 combines with J gene TRBJ2-2; D may be TRBD1 (7 bases). The V gene's germline CDR1 is LNHDA and CDR2 SQIVND (reference sequence). This CDR3 is 12 amino acids long. V lost 9 bases to trimming and J lost 7 bases, with 12 bases between them. The CDR3 DNA reads as TGTGCCAGCGGAGGGGGCTACGGGGAGCTGTTTTTT. As protein: CASGGGYGELFF.

V and J are TRBV21-1 and TRBJ2-2; TRBD1 reflects the table's D call only, with no check against the DNA. TRBV21-1 is reported as a pseudogene. CDR3 length equals 17 residues. The CDR3 DNA reads TGTGCCAGCATATCTTACCGGGACAGGGGCGAAACCGGGGAGCTGTTTTTT. Translation: CASISYRDRGETGELFF.

CDR3 loop: CASSLMGGSTDTQYF. CDR3 nucleotides: TGTGCCAGCAGCTTAATGGGCGGGAGCACAGATACGCAGTATTTT. V usage is TRBV7-3 and J usage is TRBJ2-3; D might be TRBD2 (5 bases). Trimming took off 1 base at V and 0 bases at J, with 8 bases between the two ends. Germline CDR1 and CDR2: SGHTA and FQGTGA. The CDR3 runs to 15 residues.